These 26 T cell receptor beta chains were sequenced from one sample in a study of cytomegalovirus exposure and HLA in healthy donors. Primers: 60 Vbeta forward and 13 Jbeta reverse. The method was immunoSEQ multiplex PCR; TCRdb's version includes in-frame clones alone and lacks a portion of them. The data show around 160,000 clones, with 60% to 85% seen just once and 2.2% held by the top ten. Specimen: PBMCs. The receptor source for this set is a man aged 45-60 years in good health and CMV-seropositive.

V usage is TRBV7-8 and J usage is TRBJ1-5; perhaps TRBD1 as D (6 bases). The CDR3 length is 17 residues. The germline gives CDR1 SGHVS, CDR2 FQNEAQ. The V gene lost 1 base and the J gene lost 4 bases, with 17 bases spanning the gap. The CDR3 DNA reads as TGTGCCAGCAGCTTAGGGGCAGGGGCCCGGGAAAATCAGCCCCAGCATTTT. Translation: CASSLGAGARENQPQHF. The full variable domain, with the rest looked up from reference TRBV7-8 and TRBJ1-5, is GAGVSQSPRYKVAKRGQDVALRCDPISGHVSLFWYQQALGQGPEFLTYFQNEAQLDKSGLPSDRFFAERPEGSVSTLKIQRTQQEDSAVYLCASSLGAGARENQPQHFGDGTRLSIL.

The V gene is TRBV5-6, the J gene TRBJ1-5, with 9 bases aligning to TRBD1. This CDR3 spans 16 amino acids. Germline V gene lookup returns CDR1 SGHDT and CDR2 YYEEEE. The J segment lost 2 bases and the V segment lost 3 bases, leaving 6 bases of the junction unmatched. CDR3: CASSWTGAGGNQPQHF. CDR3 in DNA: TGTGCCAGCAGCTGGACAGGGGCCGGGGGCAATCAGCCCCAGCATTTT.

The rearrangement uses TRBV19 and TRBJ2-7, with 7 bases that match TRBD1. CDR3 size: 16 residues. V lost 4 bases and J lost 2; bases outside the gene matches: 11. Germline V gene sequence: CDR1 LNHDA, CDR2 SQIVND (reference sequence). CDR3 loop: CASSKPTGTVTYEQYF. Written as DNA, the CDR3 is TGTGCCAGTAGTAAACCGACCGGGACAGTGACCTACGAGCAGTACTTC.

This clone was seen only once. At one of its ends the junction is not consistent with the germline gene, which may arise from a read error. The rearrangement links TRBV4-2 to TRBJ1-2, with D hard to call. Germline-derived CDR1 and CDR2 are LGHNA and YNFKEQ. There are 12 residues in the CDR3. The CDR3 DNA reads as TGTGCCAGCAGCCAAGCCTACGGAGGGCGCTTCTTC. Amino acid sequence: CASSQAYGGRFF.

The CDR3 sequence: CAWRGGYEQYF. CDR3 bases: TGTGCCTGGAGGGGGGGTTACGAGCAGTACTTC. This chain uses TRBV30 with TRBJ2-7, with a tentative D call TRBD2 (6 bases). CDR1 and CDR2 (germline): GTSNPN, SVGIG (reference sequence). The CDR3 is 11 residues long. V was cut by 3 bases and J by 4 bases, with 7 bases left in between.

To note about this clone: In this CDR3 the conserved last residue, phenylalanine or tryptophan, is missing, so a read error is likely. The chain joins TRBV9 to TRBJ1-2, with D unclear. This CDR3 has 16 amino acids. Germline lookup yields CDR1 SGDLS and CDR2 YYNGEE. V was pared by 0 bases and J by 8 bases, with 20 bases between. The CDR3 protein is CASSVATNQPVGGYTL. Here the CDR3 DNA reads TGTGCCAGCAGCGTAGCTACCAACCAGCCGGTCGGAGGCTACACCCTC.

This clone was picked up one time. The V call is TRBV29-1, the J call TRBJ1-2; a weak D match, TRBD1 (5 bases). Trimming removed 4 bases from V and 0 bases from J, with 9 bases in between. Germline V gives CDR1 SQVTM, CDR2 ANQGSEA. The CDR3 consists of 13 residues. The CDR3 bases are TGCAGCGTTGTAAGGGGAACTAACTATGGCTACACCTTC. Amino acids: CSVVRGTNYGYTF.

The V call is TRBV4-2, the J call TRBJ2-1; no firm D call. V gave up 0 bases and J gave up 6 bases, with 12 bases separating them. Germline V lookup: CDR1 LGHNA, CDR2 YNFKEQ. This CDR3 contains 15 residues. The CDR3 sequence: CASSQESRIVNEQFF. CDR3 nucleotide sequence: TGTGCCAGCAGCCAAGAGTCTAGGATAGTCAATGAGCAGTTCTTC.

The rearrangement joins TRBV5-1 to TRBJ1-1, with D possibly matching TRBD1 (5 bases). The V end was cut by 0 bases, the J end by 5 bases, with 8 bases between. Germline CDR1 and CDR2: SGHRS and YFSETQ. This CDR3 comprises 13 residues. Written as DNA, the CDR3 is TGCGCCAGCAGCTTGGGGGGGGGAACTGAAGCTTTCTTT. This gives the protein CASSLGGGTEAFF.

The chain carries TRBV9 and TRBJ1-3; possible D gene TRBD1, 5 bases. V lost 0 bases, J lost 3 bases, and 13 bases lay in between. CDR1 is SGDLS, CDR2 YYNGEE, per germline. The CDR3 spans 16 residues. The CDR3 coding sequence is TGTGCCAGCAGCGTAGGAACAGGCTTGGGTGGAAACACCATATATTTT. Protein product: CASSVGTGLGGNTIYF.

This clone was observed once. The V call is TRBV7-9, the J call TRBJ1-1, with 10 bases that match TRBD1. Germline lookup yields CDR1 SEHNR and CDR2 FQNEAQ (reference sequence). V was clipped by 1 base and J by 2 bases; unmatched bases: 10. The CDR3 has 18 residues. The CDR3 is CASSLGTRTGGRNTEAFF. Written as DNA, the CDR3 is TGTGCCAGCAGCTTAGGGACTCGGACAGGGGGACGAAACACTGAAGCTTTCTTT.

This chain uses TRBV6-6 with TRBJ2-5, with D possibly matching TRBD1 (6 bases). Gene TRBJ2-7 matches the end of the DNA better, so the J call may be wrong. CDR1 is MNHNY, CDR2 SVGAGI, per germline (reference sequence). There are 14 residues in the CDR3. CDR3 region: CASSYSDRVYEQYF. The CDR3 coding sequence is TGTGCCAGCAGTTACTCGGACAGAGTCTACGAGCAGTACTTC.

J is TRBJ2-2 and V is TRBV4-1; 7 nucleotides line up with TRBD2. This CDR3 region has 17 residues. The V segment lost 4 bases and the J segment 5 bases; nucleotides outside the gene matches: 13. CDR1 and CDR2 from the germline V gene are MGHRA and YSYEKL. The DNA of the CDR3 is TGCGCCAGCAGCCGAGGACTACAGCGGGACCATACCGGGGAGCTGTTTTTT. Residues: CASSRGLQRDHTGELFF.

The chain recombines TRBV4-3 with TRBJ2-6, with a tentative D call TRBD2 (5 bases). Deletions cut 6 bases from V and 3 bases from J, with 12 bases between. The CDR3 is 15 amino acids. From germline, CDR1 is LGHNA and CDR2 YSLEER. The CDR3 bases are TGCGCCAGCAGTTACGAGGGCGGTGGGGCCAACGTCCTGACTTTC. Translating gives CASSYEGGGANVLTF.

The rearrangement joins TRBV10-3 to TRBJ1-3, with D maybe TRBD1 (5 bases). V was clipped by 5 bases and J by 4 bases, with 12 bases between them. This CDR3 contains 14 residues. CDR1 and CDR2 from the germline V gene are ENHRY and SYGVKD. DNA for the CDR3: TGTGCCATCAGTCGCGGGGGTGGAGGAAACACCATATATTTT. This codes for CAISRGGGGNTIYF.

About this clone itself: The sample carries other DNA sequences with the same CDR3. The J gene is TRBJ1-1, the V gene TRBV19, with D possibly being TRBD1 (6 bases). Germline V gene data show CDR1 as LNHDA and CDR2 as SQIVND (reference sequence). Deletions cut 9 bases from V and 0 bases from J, with 11 bases between. The CDR3 extends over 13 amino acids. The CDR3 DNA follows: TGTGCCAGCTCGACAGGCGTGAACACTGAAGCTTTCTTT. It encodes CASSTGVNTEAFF.

The rearrangement uses TRBV5-6 and TRBJ1-6, with a tentative D call TRBD1 (5 bases). The CDR3 extends over 14 amino acids. V was clipped by 0 bases and J by 5 bases, with 6 bases between them. Germline values: CDR1 SGHDT, CDR2 YYEEEE. CDR3 protein: CASSLGQNNSPLHF. The CDR3 DNA follows: TGTGCCAGCAGCTTGGGACAGAATAATTCACCCCTCCACTTT.

The rearrangement uses TRBV29-1 and TRBJ2-3; 7 bases fit TRBD1. Losses at the gene ends were 1 base for V and 12 bases for J; bases not matched to a gene: 7. CDR1 is SQVTM, CDR2 ANQGSEA, per germline. CDR3 length equals 12 residues. DNA of the CDR3: TGCAGCGTTGAAGGTGGACAGGCTGGTCAGTATTTT. Translation gives CSVEGGQAGQYF.

The V and J genes are TRBV7-9 and TRBJ1-2; TRBD1 might be the D (5 bases). Trimming took off 1 base at V and 4 bases at J, with 7 bases between the two ends. This CDR3 region has 13 residues. Germline loops: CDR1 SEHNR, CDR2 FQNEAQ (reference sequence). In DNA, the CDR3 is TGTGCCAGCAGCTTAGGCCAGGGCTATGGCTACACCTTC. Encoded protein: CASSLGQGYGYTF.

The chain carries TRBV19 and TRBJ2-7, with 8 nucleotides matching TRBD1. This CDR3 region has 14 residues. Germline CDR1 LNHDA, CDR2 SQIVND (reference sequence). V shed 2 bases and J 2 bases; nucleotides not matched to a gene: 2. In nucleotides, the CDR3 is TGTGCCAGTAGTATATCAGGGGGCGCCTACGAGCAGTACTTC. Translation gives CASSISGGAYEQYF.

The chain joins TRBV7-9 to TRBJ1-4, with TRBD1 matching 7 bases. Per the germline V gene, CDR1 is SEHNR and CDR2 is FQNEAQ (reference sequence). The CDR3 runs to 12 residues. J was trimmed by 15 bases and V by 1 base; bases with no gene match: 5. CDR3 protein: CASSLELTGMFF. For the CDR3, the DNA is TGTGCCAGCAGCTTAGAGTTGACAGGGATGTTTTTT.

This chain links TRBV6-1 with TRBJ2-1; perhaps TRBD2 as D (6 bases). This CDR3 contains 16 residues. Per germline, CDR1 MNHNS and CDR2 SASEGT. V was pared by 4 bases and J by 7 bases, with 20 bases between. Here the CDR3 reads CASSGAVSGVGNEQFF. In DNA, the CDR3 is TGTGCCAGCAGTGGGGCCGTGTCGGGGGTGGGGAATGAGCAGTTCTTC.

This clone was seen once. This chain joins TRBV5-6 and TRBJ2-3, with 12 bases that match TRBD2. This CDR3 is 17 amino acids long. CDR1 is SGHDT and CDR2 is YYEEEE in the germline V gene. With 1 base clipped from V and 0 bases from J, the junction kept 3 bases outside the gene matches. The chain's CDR3 is CASSLRTSGVSTDTQYF. The DNA for the CDR3 is TGTGCCAGCAGCTTGAGGACTAGCGGGGTGAGCACAGATACGCAGTATTTT.

The gene calls are TRBV9 and TRBJ1-4, with TRBD1 matching 8 bases. V shed 4 bases and J 7 bases; nucleotides not matched to a gene: 12. This CDR3 comprises 16 residues. CDR1 is SGDLS and CDR2 is YYNGEE in the germline V gene. Written as DNA, the CDR3 is TGTGCCAGCAGCCCGCAGACAGGGGCCCGGGGTGAAAAACTGTTTTTT. Encoded protein: CASSPQTGARGEKLFF.

The CDR3 protein is CASSFLSPGAFF. The CDR3 nucleotides read TGTGCCAGCAGTTTCCTATCCCCTGGAGCTTTCTTT. The V and J genes are TRBV28 and TRBJ1-1; no clear D. V was shortened by 3 bases and J by 10 bases, with 12 bases between the two germline ends. There are 12 residues in the CDR3. The germline gives CDR1 MDHEN, CDR2 SYDVKM.

The DNA for the CDR3 is TGTGCCAGCAGCGAACAGGGGGAAACCTACAATGAGCAGTTCTTC. This translates into CASSEQGETYNEQFF. The V call is TRBV9, the J call TRBJ2-1, with 8 bases fitting TRBD1. The CDR3 runs 15 residues. Trimming removed 3 bases from V and 2 bases from J; junction bases left unmatched: 4. Germline CDR1 SGDLS, CDR2 YYNGEE. Supplemented by reference TRBV9 and TRBJ2-1, the full variable domain reads DSGVTQTPKHLITATGQRVTLRCSPRSGDLSVYWYQQSLDQGLQFLIQYYNGEERAKGNILERFSAQQFPDLHSELNLSSLELGDSALYFCASSEQGETYNEQFFGPGTRLTVL.